These 27 T cell receptor beta chains were sequenced from one sample in a study of blood T cells in healthy people across ages. A sample-barcoded 5' primer and a J-beta primer mix were used in a second PCR of about 7 to 11 cycles. TCRdb reprocessed the 5' RACE reads with MiXCR, giving one entry per CDR3 protein. The table has about 2 million distinct CDR3 sequences, about 50% seen once. The sequencing input was blood. The receptors come from a middle-aged woman in good health.

The V and J genes are TRBV6-1 and TRBJ2-7, with TRBD1 matching 8 bases. The germline CDR1 and CDR2 sequences are MNHNS and SASEGT. This CDR3 region has 17 residues. The V gene end was trimmed by 4 bases and the J gene end by 3 bases; junction bases not matched to a gene: 14. The CDR3 spells CASSGPGWQGAIYEQYF. Here the CDR3 DNA reads TGTGCCAGCAGTGGTCCAGGTTGGCAGGGGGCGATCTACGAGCAGTACTTC.

The V and J genes are TRBV12-3 or TRBV12-4 and TRBJ1-6; the D gene is possibly TRBD1 (5 bases). The CDR3 consists of 16 residues. The V end lost 5 bases, the J end lost 8 bases, and 19 bases lay between the germline ends. CDR3 coding DNA: TGTGCCAGCAGTATCCGGACGGGGCCGAGTGATTCACCCCTCCACTTT. It codes for CASSIRTGPSDSPLHF.

Only a few counts were recorded for this clonotype. This chain connects TRBV28 to TRBJ2-5; D call uncertain. The better agreement between TRBJ2-7 and the DNA end casts doubt on the J call. There are 12 residues in the CDR3. Germline V lookup: CDR1 MDHEN, CDR2 SYDVKM. The DNA of the CDR3 is TGTGCCAGCAGTTCGGCTCGCTACGAGCAGTACTTC. Translating gives CASSSARYEQYF.

The chain recombines TRBV20-1 with TRBJ1-6, with 7 bases identical to TRBD1. This CDR3 contains 14 residues. Looked up from germline, CDR1 is DFQATT and CDR2 is SNEGSKA (reference sequence). V dropped 4 bases and J dropped 6; count of bases not matched to a gene: 6. The CDR3 sequence: CSATPDRTNSPLHF. CDR3 DNA: TGCAGTGCTACCCCGGACAGGACTAATTCACCCCTCCACTTT.

This chain uses TRBV2 with TRBJ2-7, with 7 bases matching TRBD2. Trimming at V came to 0 bases and at J to 2 bases, leaving 4 bases not matched to a gene. The CDR3 sequence is 15 residues long. Per germline, CDR1 SNHLY and CDR2 FYNNEI. The CDR3 is CASSEASGLAYEQYF. In DNA, the CDR3 is TGTGCCAGCAGTGAAGCTAGCGGGCTTGCCTACGAGCAGTACTTC.

This clonotype has only a few counts. The V gene is TRBV3-1, the J gene TRBJ2-7, with TRBD1 identical over 11 bases. The CDR3 is made up of 16 amino acids. The trim removed 1 base at V and 3 bases at J, leaving 5 bases unmatched. Germline values: CDR1 LGHDT, CDR2 YNNKEL (reference sequence). CDR3 in DNA: TGTGCCAGCAGCCAAGTTCGGACAGGGGGCGTCTACGAGCAGTACTTC. Translation gives CASSQVRTGGVYEQYF.

The chain is built from TRBV6-1 and TRBJ1-5, with 12 bases aligning to TRBD1. The CDR3 length is 18 residues. Germline loops: CDR1 MNHNS, CDR2 SASEGT. Trimming at V came to 7 bases and at J to 2 bases, leaving 12 bases not matched to a gene. The CDR3 region is CASTRGTGGTKGNQPQHF. The CDR3 nucleotides read TGTGCCAGCACCAGGGGGACAGGGGGCACGAAGGGCAATCAGCCCCAGCATTTT.

The chain carries TRBV6-5 and TRBJ2-5, with 8 positions matching TRBD2. V lost 8 bases to trimming and J lost 1 base; unmatched junction nucleotides: 3. This CDR3 is built from 13 residues. CDR1 is MNHEY and CDR2 is SVGAGI in the germline V gene. CDR3 amino acids: CASRGTSQETQYF. Written as DNA, the CDR3 is TGTGCCAGCCGGGGGACTAGCCAAGAGACCCAGTACTTC.

The chain recombines TRBV2 with TRBJ2-5; D not resolved. Trimming stripped 2 bases from V and 1 base from J, with 8 bases between. Germline loops: CDR1 SNHLY, CDR2 FYNNEI. This CDR3 is built from 14 residues. The CDR3 nucleotides read TGTGCCAGCAGTGAATCCCAGAGCCAAGAGACCCAGTACTTC. Translated, it gives CASSESQSQETQYF.

The rearrangement joins TRBV24-1 to TRBJ1-1; no reliable D call. Between the trimmed V and J ends, which lost 3 bases and 1 base, there was a span of 5 bases. CDR1 KGHDR and CDR2 SFDVKD come from the germline V gene. The CDR3 sequence is 13 residues long. CDR3 nucleotide sequence: TGTGCCACCAGTGATACACCGAACACTGAAGCTTTCTTT. It codes for CATSDTPNTEAFF.

This clonotype was seen more than once but under ten times. The rearrangement uses TRBV7-2 and TRBJ2-5; 9 positions match TRBD1. Germline V gives CDR1 SGHTA, CDR2 FQGNSA. V trimming: 1 base; J trimming: 5 bases; junction bases outside the gene matches: 8. The CDR3 has 16 amino acids. CDR3 in amino acids: CASSLVGTGNRETQYF. CDR3 in DNA: TGTGCCAGCAGCTTAGTAGGGACAGGGAATAGGGAGACCCAGTACTTC.

The rearrangement joins TRBV7-6 to TRBJ2-1, with 7 bases aligning to TRBD1. The J call is in doubt because the DNA end fits TRBJ2-7 better. The CDR3 contains 13 residues. The germline V gene has CDR1 SGHVS and CDR2 FNYEAQ. In DNA, the CDR3 is TGTGCCAGCAGCGTACTACACAGGGGCGAGCAGTACTTC. Protein sequence: CASSVLHRGEQYF.

The chain links TRBV20-1 to TRBJ1-5; no clear D. The CDR3 is 15 residues long. Germline values: CDR1 DFQATT, CDR2 SNEGSKA (reference sequence). The V end lost 3 bases, the J end lost 1 base, and 13 bases lay between the germline ends. The CDR3 DNA sequence: TGCAGTGCTAGTCGCGGGAGCGGGAGCAATCAGCCCCAGCATTTT. Residues: CSASRGSGSNQPQHF.

This clonotype was counted only a few times. In nucleotides, the CDR3 is TGCGCCAGCAGCTTGAAACAGACTAGTAACTATGGCTACACCTTC. This translates into CASSLKQTSNYGYTF. This chain uses TRBV5-1 with TRBJ1-2; no clear D gene. The CDR3 loop spans 15 amino acids. Germline values: CDR1 SGHRS, CDR2 YFSETQ. Trimming took 1 base from V and 1 from J, leaving 11 bases between them. Full variable domain (remainder filled in from reference TRBV5-1 and TRBJ1-2): KAGVTQTPRYLIKTRGQQVTLSCSPISGHRSVSWYQQTPGQGLQFLFEYFSETQRNKGNFPGRFSGRQFSNSRSEMNVSTLELGDSALYLCASSLKQTSNYGYTFGSGTRLTVV.

The V gene is TRBV7-2, the J gene TRBJ1-2, with D maybe TRBD1 (6 bases). The germline V and J ends were trimmed by 5 bases and 6 bases, with 19 bases remaining between them. The CDR3 covers 15 residues. The germline V gene encodes CDR1 SGHTA and CDR2 FQGNSA. The CDR3 DNA reads TGTGCCAGCAGCCCCCCCGGAGGGGGATTCCATGGCTACACCTTC. Protein: CASSPPGGGFHGYTF.

The chain joins TRBV13 to TRBJ2-7; TRBD1 aligns across 9 bases. In germline, CDR1 is PRHDT, CDR2 FYEKMQ (reference sequence). The V gene end was trimmed by 6 bases and the J gene end by 7 bases; junction bases not matched to a gene: 7. The CDR3 is made up of 13 amino acids. CDR3 protein: CASRGQGNGEQYF. CDR3 sequence (DNA): TGTGCCAGCAGGGGACAGGGTAATGGTGAGCAGTACTTC. The full variable domain, in which reference TRBV13 and TRBJ2-7 provide the parts outside the CDR3, is AAGVIQSPRHLIKEKRETATLKCYPIPRHDTVYWYQQGPGQDPQFLISFYEKMQSDKGSIPDRFSAQQFSDYHSELNMSSLELGDSALYFCASRGQGNGEQYFGPGTRLTVT.

The rearrangement joins TRBV29-1 to TRBJ1-2, with 7 bases identical to TRBD1. This CDR3 spans 13 amino acids. The germline CDR1 and CDR2 sequences are SQVTM and ANQGSEA. Unmatched junction bases numbered 7, after V lost 7 bases and J lost 2 bases. For the CDR3, the DNA is TGCAGCGCTCACAGGGGCGTCAACTATGGCTACACCTTC. Translated: CSAHRGVNYGYTF. Drawing the rest from reference TRBV29-1 and TRBJ1-2, the complete variable domain is SAVISQKPSRDICQRGTSLTIQCQVDSQVTMMFWYRQQPGQSLTLIATANQGSEATYESGFVIDKFPISRPNLTFSTLTVSNMSPEDSSIYLCSAHRGVNYGYTFGSGTRLTVV.

The gene calls are TRBV6-5 and TRBJ2-5; 16 nucleotides agree with TRBD2. Germline trimming cut 6 bases from V and 11 bases from J; bases unmatched to any gene: 9. CDR3 length: 15 amino acids. The germline V gene encodes CDR1 MNHEY and CDR2 SVGAGI. The CDR3 nucleotides are TGTGCCAGCAGGGATACGGGACTAGCGGGAGGGCCGCAGTACTTC. Translated, it gives CASRDTGLAGGPQYF.

This clonotype occurred a few times. This chain joins TRBV10-3 and TRBJ2-4; D gene uncertain. V was clipped by 0 bases and J by 1 base, with 7 bases between them. Germline CDR1 reads ENHRY; CDR2 reads SYGVKD. This CDR3 has 15 residues. CDR3 loop: CAISESVGAKNIQYF. The DNA of the CDR3 is TGTGCCATCAGTGAGTCAGTGGGGGCCAAAAACATTCAGTACTTC.

This clonotype was found a few times. This chain joins TRBV12-3 or TRBV12-4 and TRBJ2-1, with 9 positions matching TRBD1. The ends lost 9 bases at V and 4 bases at J; junction bases unmatched: 10. The CDR3 sequence is 15 residues long. The CDR3 DNA follows: TGTGCCAGTCACGACACAGGGGGCGCTTACAATGAGCAGTTCTTC. It codes for CASHDTGGAYNEQFF.

Regarding this clonotype: A read error is possible here, since a much larger clone lies one base away. The V and J genes are TRBV7-2 and TRBJ1-5, with 8 nucleotides matching TRBD1. Germline V gives CDR1 SGHTA, CDR2 FQGNSA. The CDR3 sequence is 16 residues long. The CDR3 nucleotides are TGTGCCAGCAGCTTAGGCAGGGGGCGTTTCAATCAGCCCCGGCATTTT. Its protein product is CASSLGRGRFNQPRHF.

V gene TRBV28 combines with J gene TRBJ1-5; TRBD1 aligns across 9 bases. Trimming cost V 5 bases and J 3 bases; bases outside gene matches: 5. Germline-derived CDR1 and CDR2 are MDHEN and SYDVKM. The CDR3 totals 15 residues. This CDR3 reads CASSAGDRANQPQHF. The CDR3 region has the DNA TGTGCCAGCAGTGCCGGGGACAGGGCCAATCAGCCCCAGCATTTT.

The chain couples TRBV5-1 to TRBJ2-1; D is possibly TRBD1 (5 bases). Germline V lookup: CDR1 SGHRS, CDR2 YFSETQ. CDR3 size: 16 residues. V was pared by 7 bases and J by 3 bases, with 20 bases between. Written as DNA, the CDR3 is TGCGCCAGCGGCCCCGACAACGGACACGACTACAATGAGCAGTTCTTC. Encoded protein: CASGPDNGHDYNEQFF.

Here the CDR3 reads CATSGPTHDYGYTF. CDR3 coding DNA: TGTGCCACCAGTGGACCTACACATGACTATGGCTACACCTTC. The rearrangement links TRBV24-1 to TRBJ1-2; D is unresolved. Germline assignment: CDR1 KGHDR and CDR2 SFDVKD. Trimming removed 5 bases from V and 3 bases from J, with 12 bases in between. The CDR3 has 14 amino acids.

The rearrangement uses TRBV12-3 or TRBV12-4 and TRBJ2-7; 8 bases match TRBD2. CDR3 length: 16 residues. J was trimmed by 1 base and V by 6 bases; bases with no gene match: 11. The DNA of the CDR3 is TGTGCCAGCAGCCGGCCGAGCGGGGGTGGTTCCTACGAGCAGTACTTC. This sequence encodes CASSRPSGGGSYEQYF.

The chain combines TRBV4-1 with TRBJ2-7, with D perhaps TRBD1 (6 bases). The germline V gene has CDR1 MGHRA and CDR2 YSYEKL. This CDR3 contains 14 residues. Trimming removed 3 bases from V and 3 bases from J, with 12 bases in between. The CDR3 loop reads CASSHVTGLYEQYF. CDR3 DNA sequence: TGCGCCAGCAGCCATGTGACAGGACTCTACGAGCAGTACTTC.

This clonotype was counted between two and nine times. The rearrangement uses TRBV7-8 and TRBJ2-7; D perhaps matches TRBD1 (6 bases). The V gene lost 5 bases and the J gene lost 4 bases, with 18 bases spanning the gap. Germline values: CDR1 SGHVS, CDR2 FQNEAQ. The CDR3 consists of 15 residues. The CDR3 bases are TGTGCCAGCAGCACGTCCGGCCAGGGGTGGTACGAGCAGTACTTC. It yields the protein CASSTSGQGWYEQYF.